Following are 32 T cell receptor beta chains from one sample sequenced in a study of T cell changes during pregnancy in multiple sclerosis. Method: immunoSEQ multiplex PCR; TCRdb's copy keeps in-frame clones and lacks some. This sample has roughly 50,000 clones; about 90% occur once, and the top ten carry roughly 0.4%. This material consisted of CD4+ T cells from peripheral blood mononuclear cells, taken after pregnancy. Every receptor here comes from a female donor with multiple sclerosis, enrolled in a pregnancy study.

This chain's CDR3 is CATSRATGVSNTEAFF. In nucleotides, the CDR3 is TGTGCCACCAGCAGAGCTACAGGGGTTTCGAACACTGAAGCTTTCTTT. J is TRBJ1-1 and V is TRBV15; TRBD1 matches 7 bases. This CDR3 is built from 16 residues. V shed 1 base, J shed 1 base, and the junction held 6 bases outside the gene matches. The germline V gene has CDR1 LNHNV and CDR2 YYDKDF (reference sequence).

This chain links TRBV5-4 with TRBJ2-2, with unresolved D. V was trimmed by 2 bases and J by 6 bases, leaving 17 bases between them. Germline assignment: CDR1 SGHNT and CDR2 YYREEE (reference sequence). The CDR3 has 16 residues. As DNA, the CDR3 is TGTGCCAGCAGCTTTCCCGGGTCAACTGCCCCCGGGGAGCTGTTTTTT. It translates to CASSFPGSTAPGELFF.

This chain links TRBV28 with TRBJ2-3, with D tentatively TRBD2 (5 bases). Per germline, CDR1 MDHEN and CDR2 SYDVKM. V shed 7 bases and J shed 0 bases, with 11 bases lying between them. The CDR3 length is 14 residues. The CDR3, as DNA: TGTGCCAGCAAAATTAGCGTGAGCACAGATACGCAGTATTTT. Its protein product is CASKISVSTDTQYF.

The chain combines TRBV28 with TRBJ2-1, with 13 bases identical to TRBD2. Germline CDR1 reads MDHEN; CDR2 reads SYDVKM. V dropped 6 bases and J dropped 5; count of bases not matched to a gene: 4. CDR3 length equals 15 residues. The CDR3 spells CASRLAGGPHNEQFF. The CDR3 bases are TGTGCCAGCAGACTAGCGGGAGGGCCACACAATGAGCAGTTCTTC.

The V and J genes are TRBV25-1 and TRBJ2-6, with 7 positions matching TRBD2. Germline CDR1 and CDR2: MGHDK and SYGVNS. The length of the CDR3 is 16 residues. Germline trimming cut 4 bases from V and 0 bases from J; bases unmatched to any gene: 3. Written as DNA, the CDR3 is TGTGCCAGCAGTGGGGGGGGGAACTCTGGGGCCAACGTCCTGACTTTC. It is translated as CASSGGGNSGANVLTF.

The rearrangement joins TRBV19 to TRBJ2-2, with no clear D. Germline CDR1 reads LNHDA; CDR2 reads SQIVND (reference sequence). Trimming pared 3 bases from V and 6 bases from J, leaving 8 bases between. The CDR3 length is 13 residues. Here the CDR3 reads CASSIRQSGELFF. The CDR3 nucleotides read TGTGCCAGTAGTATCAGGCAGTCCGGGGAGCTGTTTTTT.

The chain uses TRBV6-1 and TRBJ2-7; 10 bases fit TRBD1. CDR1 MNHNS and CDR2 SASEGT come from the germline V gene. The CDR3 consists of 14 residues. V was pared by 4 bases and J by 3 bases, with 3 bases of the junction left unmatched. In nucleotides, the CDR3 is TGTGCCAGCAGTGCGACAGGGGGCTTCTACGAGCAGTACTTC. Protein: CASSATGGFYEQYF.

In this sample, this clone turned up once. The CDR3 loop is CASSLRSARGFYNEQFF. CDR3 nucleotides: TGTGCCAGCAGCTTGAGATCGGCCCGGGGGTTCTACAATGAGCAGTTCTTC. The genes are TRBV7-9 and TRBJ2-1, with D tentatively TRBD2 (6 bases). The CDR3 length is 17 residues. Germline-derived CDR1 and CDR2 are SEHNR and FQNEAQ (reference sequence). Trimming took 3 bases from V and 3 from J, leaving 18 bases between them.

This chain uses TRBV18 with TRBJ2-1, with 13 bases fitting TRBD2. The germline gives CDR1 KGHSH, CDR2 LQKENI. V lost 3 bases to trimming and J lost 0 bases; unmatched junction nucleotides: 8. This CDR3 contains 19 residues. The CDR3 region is CASSPLSRTSGSSYNEQFF. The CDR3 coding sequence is TGTGCCAGCTCACCGCTCTCTCGGACTAGCGGGAGCTCCTACAATGAGCAGTTCTTC.

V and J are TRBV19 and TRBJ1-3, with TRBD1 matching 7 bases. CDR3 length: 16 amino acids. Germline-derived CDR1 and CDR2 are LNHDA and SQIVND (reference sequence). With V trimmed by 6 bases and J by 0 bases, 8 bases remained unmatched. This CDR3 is CASRTGRISSGNTIYF. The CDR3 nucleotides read TGTGCCAGTAGGACAGGGCGCATCAGCTCTGGAAACACCATATATTTT.

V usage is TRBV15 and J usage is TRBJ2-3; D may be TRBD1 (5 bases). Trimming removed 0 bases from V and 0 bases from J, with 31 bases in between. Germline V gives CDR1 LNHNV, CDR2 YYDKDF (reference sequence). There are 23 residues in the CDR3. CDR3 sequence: CATSRDGWQGETPLLFSTDTQYF. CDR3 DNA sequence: TGTGCCACCAGCAGAGATGGTTGGCAAGGGGAAACTCCCCTATTATTTAGCACAGATACGCAGTATTTT.

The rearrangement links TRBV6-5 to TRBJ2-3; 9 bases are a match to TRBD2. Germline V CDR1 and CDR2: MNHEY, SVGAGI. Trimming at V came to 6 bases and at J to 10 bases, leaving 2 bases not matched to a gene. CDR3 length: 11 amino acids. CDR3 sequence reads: CASRKRGAQYF. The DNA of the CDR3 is TGTGCCAGCAGAAAGCGGGGGGCGCAGTATTTT.

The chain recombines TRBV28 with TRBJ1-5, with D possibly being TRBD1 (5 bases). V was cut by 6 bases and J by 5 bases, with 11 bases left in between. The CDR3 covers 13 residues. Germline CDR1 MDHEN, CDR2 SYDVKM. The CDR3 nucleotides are TGTGCCAGCAGCCCCGGGGGGGATCAGCCCCAGCATTTT. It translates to CASSPGGDQPQHF.

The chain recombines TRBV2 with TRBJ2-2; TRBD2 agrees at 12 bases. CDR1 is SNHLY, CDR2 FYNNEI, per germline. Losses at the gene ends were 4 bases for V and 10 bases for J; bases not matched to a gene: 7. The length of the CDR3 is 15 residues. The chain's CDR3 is CASSASGRAGEELFF. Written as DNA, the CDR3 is TGTGCCAGCAGTGCTAGCGGGAGGGCCGGAGAGGAGCTGTTTTTT.

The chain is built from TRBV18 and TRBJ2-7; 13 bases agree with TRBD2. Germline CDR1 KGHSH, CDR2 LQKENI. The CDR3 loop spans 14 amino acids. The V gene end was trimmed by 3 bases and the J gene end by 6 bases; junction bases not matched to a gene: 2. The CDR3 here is CASSPGLAGTEQYF. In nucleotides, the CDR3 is TGTGCCAGCTCACCGGGACTAGCGGGAACCGAGCAGTACTTC.

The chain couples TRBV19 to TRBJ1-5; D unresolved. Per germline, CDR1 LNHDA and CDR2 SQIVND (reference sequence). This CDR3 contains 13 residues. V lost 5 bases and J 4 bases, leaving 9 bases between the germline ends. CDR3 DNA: TGTGCCAGTAGTCCCCAGAAAAATCAGCCCCAGCATTTT. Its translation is CASSPQKNQPQHF.

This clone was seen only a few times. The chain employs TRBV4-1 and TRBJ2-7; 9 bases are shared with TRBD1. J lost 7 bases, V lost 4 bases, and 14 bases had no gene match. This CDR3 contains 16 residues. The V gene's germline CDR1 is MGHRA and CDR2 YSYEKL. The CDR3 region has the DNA TGCGCCAGCAGCCTGACAGGGACAGGGTCCAAAGGGGAGCAGTACTTC. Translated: CASSLTGTGSKGEQYF.

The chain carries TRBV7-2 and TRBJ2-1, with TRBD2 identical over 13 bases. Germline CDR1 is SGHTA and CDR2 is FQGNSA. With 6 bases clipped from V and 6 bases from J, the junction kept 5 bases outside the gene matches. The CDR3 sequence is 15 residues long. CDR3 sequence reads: CASSFRLAGGNEQFF. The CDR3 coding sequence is TGTGCCAGCAGTTTTAGACTAGCGGGAGGCAATGAGCAGTTCTTC.

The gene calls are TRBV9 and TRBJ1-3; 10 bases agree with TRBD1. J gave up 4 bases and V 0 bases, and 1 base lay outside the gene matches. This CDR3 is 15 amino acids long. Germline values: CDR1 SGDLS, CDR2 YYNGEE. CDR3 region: CASSVGTGGGNTIYF. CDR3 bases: TGTGCCAGCAGCGTAGGGACAGGGGGAGGAAACACCATATATTTT.

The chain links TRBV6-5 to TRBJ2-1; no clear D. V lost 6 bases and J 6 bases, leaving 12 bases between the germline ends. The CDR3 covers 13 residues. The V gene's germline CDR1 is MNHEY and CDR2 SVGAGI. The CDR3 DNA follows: TGTGCCAGCAGCCTCCTAGGTAGCAATGAGCAGTTCTTC. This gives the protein CASSLLGSNEQFF.

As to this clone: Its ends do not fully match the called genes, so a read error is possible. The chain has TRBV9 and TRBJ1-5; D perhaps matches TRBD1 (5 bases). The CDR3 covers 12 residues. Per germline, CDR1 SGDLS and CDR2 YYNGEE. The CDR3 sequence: CASRDINRPQHF. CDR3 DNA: TGTGCCAGCAGGGACATCAATCGGCCCCAGCATTTT.

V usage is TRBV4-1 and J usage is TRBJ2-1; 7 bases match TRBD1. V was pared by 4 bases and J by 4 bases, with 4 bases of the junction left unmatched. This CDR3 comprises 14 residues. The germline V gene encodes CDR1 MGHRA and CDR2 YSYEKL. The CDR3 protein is CASSPLGQYNEQFF. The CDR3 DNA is TGCGCCAGCAGCCCCCTGGGACAGTACAATGAGCAGTTCTTC.

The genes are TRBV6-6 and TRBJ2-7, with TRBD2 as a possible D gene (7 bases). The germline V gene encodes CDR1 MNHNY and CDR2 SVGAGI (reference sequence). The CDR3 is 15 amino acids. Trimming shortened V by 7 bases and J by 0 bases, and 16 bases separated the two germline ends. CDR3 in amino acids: CASTLRGASSYEQYF. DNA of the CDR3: TGTGCCAGCACCTTACGGGGGGCTTCCTCCTACGAGCAGTACTTC.

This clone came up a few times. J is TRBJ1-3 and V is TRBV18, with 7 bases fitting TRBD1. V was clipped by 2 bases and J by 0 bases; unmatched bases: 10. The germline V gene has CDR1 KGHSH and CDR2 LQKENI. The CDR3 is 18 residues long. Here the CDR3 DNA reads TGTGCCAGCTCACCAAAGGGGGACAGAACCTACTCTGGAAACACCATATATTTT. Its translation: CASSPKGDRTYSGNTIYF.

CDR3 region: CASSKVSDRGNTEAFF. Written as DNA, the CDR3 is TGTGCCAGCAGCAAAGTTAGTGACAGGGGAAACACTGAAGCTTTCTTT. The V gene is TRBV21-1, the J gene TRBJ1-1; the D segment call TRBD1 is taken from the table without a DNA check. TRBV21-1 is a listed pseudogene. The CDR3 contains 16 residues.

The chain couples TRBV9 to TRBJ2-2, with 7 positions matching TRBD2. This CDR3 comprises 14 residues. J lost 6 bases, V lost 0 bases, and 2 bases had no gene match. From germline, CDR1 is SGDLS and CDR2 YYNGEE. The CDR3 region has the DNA TGTGCCAGCAGCGTAGCAGCGGGACCCGGGGAGCTGTTTTTT. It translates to CASSVAAGPGELFF.

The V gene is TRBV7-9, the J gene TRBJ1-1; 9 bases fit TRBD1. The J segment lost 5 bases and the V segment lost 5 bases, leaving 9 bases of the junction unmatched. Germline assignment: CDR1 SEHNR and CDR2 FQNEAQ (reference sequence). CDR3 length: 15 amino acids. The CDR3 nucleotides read TGTGCCAGCAGCCTCCCGACAGGGGGAGTGACTGAAGCTTTCTTT. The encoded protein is CASSLPTGGVTEAFF.

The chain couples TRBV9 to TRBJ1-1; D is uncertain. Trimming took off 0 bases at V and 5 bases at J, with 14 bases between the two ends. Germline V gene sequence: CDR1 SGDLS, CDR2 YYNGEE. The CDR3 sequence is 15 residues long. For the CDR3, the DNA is TGTGCCAGCAGCGTAGGAGTGGGCAGAGAGACTGAAGCTTTCTTT. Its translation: CASSVGVGRETEAFF.

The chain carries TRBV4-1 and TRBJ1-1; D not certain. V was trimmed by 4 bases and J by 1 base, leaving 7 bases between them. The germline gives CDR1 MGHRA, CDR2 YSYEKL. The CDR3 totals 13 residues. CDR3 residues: CASSLERNTEAFF. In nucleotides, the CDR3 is TGCGCCAGCAGCCTCGAGAGGAACACTGAAGCTTTCTTT.

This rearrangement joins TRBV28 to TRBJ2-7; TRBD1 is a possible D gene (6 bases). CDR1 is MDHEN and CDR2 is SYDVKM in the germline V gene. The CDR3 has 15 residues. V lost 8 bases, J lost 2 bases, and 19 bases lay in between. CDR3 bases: TGTGCCAGCTTAGCCTCGACAGGCCTACCCTACGAGCAGTACTTC. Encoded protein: CASLASTGLPYEQYF.

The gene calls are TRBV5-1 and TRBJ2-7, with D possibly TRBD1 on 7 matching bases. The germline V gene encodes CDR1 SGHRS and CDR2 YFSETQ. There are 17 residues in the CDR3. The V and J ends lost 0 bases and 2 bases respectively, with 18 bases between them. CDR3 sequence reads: CASSLGRGTASTYEQYF. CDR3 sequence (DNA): TGCGCCAGCAGCTTGGGGCGCGGGACAGCCTCCACCTACGAGCAGTACTTC.

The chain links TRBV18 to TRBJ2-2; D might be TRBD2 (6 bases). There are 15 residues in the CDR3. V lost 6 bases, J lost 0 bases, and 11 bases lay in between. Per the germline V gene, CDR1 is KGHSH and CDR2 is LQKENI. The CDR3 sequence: CASSRDSSNTGELFF. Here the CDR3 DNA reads TGTGCCAGCTCCCGGGACTCGTCGAACACCGGGGAGCTGTTTTTT.